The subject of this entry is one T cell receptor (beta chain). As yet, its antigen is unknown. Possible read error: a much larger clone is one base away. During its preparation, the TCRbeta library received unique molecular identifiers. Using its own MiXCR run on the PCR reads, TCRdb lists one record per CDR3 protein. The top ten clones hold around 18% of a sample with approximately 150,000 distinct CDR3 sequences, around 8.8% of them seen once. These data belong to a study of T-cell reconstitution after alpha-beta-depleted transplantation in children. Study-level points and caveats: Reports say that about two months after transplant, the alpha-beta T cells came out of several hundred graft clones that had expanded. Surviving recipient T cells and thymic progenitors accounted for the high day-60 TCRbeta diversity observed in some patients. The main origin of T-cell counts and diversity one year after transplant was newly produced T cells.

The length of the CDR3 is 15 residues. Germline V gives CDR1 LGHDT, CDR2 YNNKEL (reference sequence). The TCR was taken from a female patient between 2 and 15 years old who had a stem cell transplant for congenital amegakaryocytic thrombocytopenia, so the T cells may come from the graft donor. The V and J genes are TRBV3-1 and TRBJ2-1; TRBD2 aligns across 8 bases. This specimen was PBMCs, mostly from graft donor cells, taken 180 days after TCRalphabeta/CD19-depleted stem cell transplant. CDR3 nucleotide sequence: TGTGCCTGCAGCCAAGTCGATCTAGCGGGTAATGAGCAGTTCTTC. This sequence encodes CACSQVDLAGNEQFF.